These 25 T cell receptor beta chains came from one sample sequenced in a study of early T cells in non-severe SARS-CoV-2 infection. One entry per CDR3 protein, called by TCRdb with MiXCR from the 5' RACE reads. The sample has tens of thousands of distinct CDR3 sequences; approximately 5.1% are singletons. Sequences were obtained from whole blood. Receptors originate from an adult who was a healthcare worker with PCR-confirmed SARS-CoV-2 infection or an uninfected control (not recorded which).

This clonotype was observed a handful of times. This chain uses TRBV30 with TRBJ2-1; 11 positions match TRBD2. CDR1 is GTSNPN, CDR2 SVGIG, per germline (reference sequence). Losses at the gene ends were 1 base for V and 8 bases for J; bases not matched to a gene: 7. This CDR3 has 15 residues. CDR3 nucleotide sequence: TGTGCCTGGAGTGGACTAGCGGGAAGGAGGCATGAGCAGTTCTTC. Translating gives CAWSGLAGRRHEQFF.

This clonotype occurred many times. In DNA, the CDR3 is TGTGCCAGCAGTTCCCGGGGACTAACGGGAGACGAGCAGTACTTC. It encodes CASSSRGLTGDEQYF. This chain links TRBV6-5 with TRBJ2-7, with 7 bases identical to TRBD2. CDR1 and CDR2 (germline): MNHEY, SVGAGI. The CDR3 totals 15 residues. V shed 4 bases and J 5 bases; nucleotides not matched to a gene: 11.

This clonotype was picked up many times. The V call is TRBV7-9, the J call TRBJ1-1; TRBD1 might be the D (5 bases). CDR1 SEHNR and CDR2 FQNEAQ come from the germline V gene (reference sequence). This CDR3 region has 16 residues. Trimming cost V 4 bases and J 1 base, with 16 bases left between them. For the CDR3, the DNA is TGTGCCAGCAGCTCCCCCCGCGCAGGGACGAACACTGAAGCTTTCTTT. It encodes CASSSPRAGTNTEAFF.

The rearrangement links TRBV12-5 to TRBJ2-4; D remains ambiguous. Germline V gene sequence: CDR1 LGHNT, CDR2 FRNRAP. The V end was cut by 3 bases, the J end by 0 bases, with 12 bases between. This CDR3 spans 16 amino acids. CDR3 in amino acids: CASGFGDVLAKNIQYF. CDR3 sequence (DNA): TGTGCTAGTGGTTTTGGGGATGTGCTAGCCAAAAACATTCAGTACTTC.

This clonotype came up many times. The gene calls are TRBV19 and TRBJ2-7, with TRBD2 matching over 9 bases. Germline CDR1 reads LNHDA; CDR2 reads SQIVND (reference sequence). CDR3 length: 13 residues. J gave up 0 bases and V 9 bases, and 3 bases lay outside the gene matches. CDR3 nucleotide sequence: TGTGCCAGCGCGACTAGCGGCTCCTACGAGCAGTACTTC. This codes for CASATSGSYEQYF. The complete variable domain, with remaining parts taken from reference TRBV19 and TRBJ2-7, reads DGGITQSPKYLFRKEGQNVTLSCEQNLNHDAMYWYRQDPGQGLRLIYYSQIVNDFQKGDIAEGYSVSREKKESFPLTVTSAQKNPTAFYLCASATSGSYEQYFGPGTRLTVT.

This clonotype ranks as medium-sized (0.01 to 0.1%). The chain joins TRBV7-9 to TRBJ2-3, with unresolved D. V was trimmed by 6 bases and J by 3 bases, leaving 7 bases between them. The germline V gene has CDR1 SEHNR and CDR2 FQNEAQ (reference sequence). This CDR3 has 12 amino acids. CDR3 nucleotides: TGTGCCAGCAGAGCCGGGACAGATACGCAGTATTTT. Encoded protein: CASRAGTDTQYF.

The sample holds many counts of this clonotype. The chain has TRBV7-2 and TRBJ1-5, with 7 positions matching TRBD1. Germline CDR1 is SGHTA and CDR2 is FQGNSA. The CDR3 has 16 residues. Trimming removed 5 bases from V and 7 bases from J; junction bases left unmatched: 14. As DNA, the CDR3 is TGTGCCAGCAGCCCCCATACAGGGGCCCGAGGGCAGCCCCAGCATTTT. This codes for CASSPHTGARGQPQHF.

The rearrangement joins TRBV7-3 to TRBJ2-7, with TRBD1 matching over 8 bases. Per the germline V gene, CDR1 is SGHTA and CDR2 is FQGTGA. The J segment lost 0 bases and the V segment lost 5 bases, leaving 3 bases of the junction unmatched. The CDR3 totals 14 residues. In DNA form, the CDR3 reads TGTGCCAGCAGCCAAGGACAGGGCTCCTACGAGCAGTACTTC. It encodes CASSQGQGSYEQYF.

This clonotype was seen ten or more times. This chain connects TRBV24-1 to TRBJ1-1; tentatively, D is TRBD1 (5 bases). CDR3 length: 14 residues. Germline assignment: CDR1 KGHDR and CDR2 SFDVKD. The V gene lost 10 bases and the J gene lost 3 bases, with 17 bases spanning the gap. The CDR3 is CATSTGTEHTEAFF. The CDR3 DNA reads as TGTGCCACGTCAACCGGGACGGAGCACACTGAAGCTTTCTTT.

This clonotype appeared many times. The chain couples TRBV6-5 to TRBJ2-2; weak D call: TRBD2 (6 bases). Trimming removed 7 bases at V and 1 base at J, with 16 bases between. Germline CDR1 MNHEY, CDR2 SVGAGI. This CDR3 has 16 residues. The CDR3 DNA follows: TGTGCCAGCACCCCCCTCTACGGGAGGAACACCGGGGAGCTGTTTTTT. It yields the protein CASTPLYGRNTGELFF.

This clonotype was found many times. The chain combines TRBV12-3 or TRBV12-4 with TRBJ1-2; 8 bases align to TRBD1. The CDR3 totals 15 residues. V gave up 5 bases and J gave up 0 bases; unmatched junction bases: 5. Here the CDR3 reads CASSRGQAANYGYTF. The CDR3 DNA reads TGTGCCAGCAGTAGGGGACAGGCCGCTAACTATGGCTACACCTTC.

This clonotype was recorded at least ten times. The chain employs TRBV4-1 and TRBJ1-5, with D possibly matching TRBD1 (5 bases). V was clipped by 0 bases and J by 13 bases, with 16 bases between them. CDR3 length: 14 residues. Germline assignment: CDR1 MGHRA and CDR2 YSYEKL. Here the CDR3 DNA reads TGCGCCAGCAGCCAAGATTGGGGGGAGATAAGTCAGCATTTT. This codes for CASSQDWGEISQHF.

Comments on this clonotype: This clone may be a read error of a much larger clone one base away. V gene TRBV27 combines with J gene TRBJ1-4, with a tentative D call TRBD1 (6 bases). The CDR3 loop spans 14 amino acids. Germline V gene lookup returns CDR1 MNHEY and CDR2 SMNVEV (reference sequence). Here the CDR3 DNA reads TGTGCCAGCAGCCTGACAGGTCCTCGAGAAAATCTGTTTTTT. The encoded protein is CASSLTGPRENLFF.

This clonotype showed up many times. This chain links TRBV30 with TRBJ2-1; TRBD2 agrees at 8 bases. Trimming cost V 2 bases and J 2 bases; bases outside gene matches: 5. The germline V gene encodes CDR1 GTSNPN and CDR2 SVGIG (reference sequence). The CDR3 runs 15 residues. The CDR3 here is CAWSRLAPTYNEQFF. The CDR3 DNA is TGTGCCTGGAGTCGACTAGCGCCTACCTACAATGAGCAGTTCTTC.

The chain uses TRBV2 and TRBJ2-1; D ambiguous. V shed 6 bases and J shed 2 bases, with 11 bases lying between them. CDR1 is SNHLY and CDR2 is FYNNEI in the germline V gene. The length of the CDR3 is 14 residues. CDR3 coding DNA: TGTGCCAGCAGAAGGGCGAGCGCCTACAATGAGCAGTTCTTC. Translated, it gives CASRRASAYNEQFF.

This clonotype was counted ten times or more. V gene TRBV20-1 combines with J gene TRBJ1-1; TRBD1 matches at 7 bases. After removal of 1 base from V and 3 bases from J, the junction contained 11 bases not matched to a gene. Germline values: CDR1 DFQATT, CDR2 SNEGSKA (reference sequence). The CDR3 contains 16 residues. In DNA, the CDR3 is TGCAGTGCTAGAGTCGGCGGGACAGAACGTCACACTGAAGCTTTCTTT. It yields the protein CSARVGGTERHTEAFF.

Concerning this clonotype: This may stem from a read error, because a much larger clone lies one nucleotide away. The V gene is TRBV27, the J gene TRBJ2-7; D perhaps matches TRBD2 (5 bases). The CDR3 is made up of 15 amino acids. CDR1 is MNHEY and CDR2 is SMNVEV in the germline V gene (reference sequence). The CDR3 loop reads CASSVSFGGSDEQYF. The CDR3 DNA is TGTGCCAGCAGTGTATCTTTTGGAGGAAGCGACGAGCAGTACTTC.

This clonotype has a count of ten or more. The CDR3 region has the DNA TGCAGTGCTAGATTCTTCAATGAGCAGTTCTTC. Translating gives CSARFFNEQFF. This rearrangement joins TRBV20-1 to TRBJ2-1; D is undetermined. Deletions cut 2 bases from V and 6 bases from J, with 5 bases between. The germline gives CDR1 DFQATT, CDR2 SNEGSKA (reference sequence). The CDR3 is made up of 11 amino acids.

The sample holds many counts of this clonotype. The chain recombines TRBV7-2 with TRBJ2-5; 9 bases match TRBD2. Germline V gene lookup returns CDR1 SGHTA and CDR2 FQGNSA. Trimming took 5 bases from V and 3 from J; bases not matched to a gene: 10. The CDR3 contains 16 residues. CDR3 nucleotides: TGTGCCAGCAGCCTTCGTTATAGCGGGGGCAAAGAGACCCAGTACTTC. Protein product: CASSLRYSGGKETQYF. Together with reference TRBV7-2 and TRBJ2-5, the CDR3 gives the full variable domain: GAGVSQSPSNKVTEKGKDVELRCDPISGHTALYWYRQSLGQGLEFLIYFQGNSAPDKSGLPSDRFSAERTGGSVSTLTIQRTQQEDSAVYLCASSLRYSGGKETQYFGPGTRLLVL.

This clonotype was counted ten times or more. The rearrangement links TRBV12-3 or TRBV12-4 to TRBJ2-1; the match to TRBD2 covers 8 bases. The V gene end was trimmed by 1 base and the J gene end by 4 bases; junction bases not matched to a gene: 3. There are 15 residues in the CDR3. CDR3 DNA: TGTGCCAGCAGTTTAGGCGGGGGGCCTTACAATGAGCAGTTCTTC. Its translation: CASSLGGGPYNEQFF.

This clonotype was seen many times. CDR3 DNA sequence: TGTGCCAGCAGCAATACACCGAACACTGAAGCTTTCTTT. Translation gives CASSNTPNTEAFF. The genes are TRBV6-1 and TRBJ1-1, with D unresolved. The ends were cut back, 6 bases at V and 1 base at J, with 9 bases in the middle. The germline gives CDR1 MNHNS, CDR2 SASEGT. The CDR3 has 13 residues.

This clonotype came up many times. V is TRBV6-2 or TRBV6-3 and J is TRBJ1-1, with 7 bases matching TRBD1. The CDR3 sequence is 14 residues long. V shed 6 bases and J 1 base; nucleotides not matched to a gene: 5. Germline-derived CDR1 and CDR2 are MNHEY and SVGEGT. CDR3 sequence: CASRAGTANTEAFF. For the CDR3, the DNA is TGTGCCAGCAGGGCCGGGACAGCGAACACTGAAGCTTTCTTT.

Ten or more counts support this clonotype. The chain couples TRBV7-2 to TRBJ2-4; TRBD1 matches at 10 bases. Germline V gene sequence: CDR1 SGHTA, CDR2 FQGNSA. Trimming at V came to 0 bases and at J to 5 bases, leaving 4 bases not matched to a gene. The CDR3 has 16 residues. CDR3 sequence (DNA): TGTGCCAGCAGCTTAGCATCAGACAGGGGGCAAAACATTCAGTACTTC. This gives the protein CASSLASDRGQNIQYF.

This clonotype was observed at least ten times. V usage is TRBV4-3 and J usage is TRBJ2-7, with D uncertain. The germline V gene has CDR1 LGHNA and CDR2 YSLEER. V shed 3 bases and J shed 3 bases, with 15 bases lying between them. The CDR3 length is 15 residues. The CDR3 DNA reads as TGCGCCAGCAGCCAGGCCCCTTCGGACCACTACGAGCAGTACTTC. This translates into CASSQAPSDHYEQYF.

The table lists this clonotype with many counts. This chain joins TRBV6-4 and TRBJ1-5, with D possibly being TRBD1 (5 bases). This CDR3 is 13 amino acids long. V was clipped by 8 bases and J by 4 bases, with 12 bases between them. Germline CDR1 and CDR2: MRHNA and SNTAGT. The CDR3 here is CASSTEENQPQHF. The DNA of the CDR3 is TGTGCCAGCTCGACAGAGGAGAATCAGCCCCAGCATTTT.